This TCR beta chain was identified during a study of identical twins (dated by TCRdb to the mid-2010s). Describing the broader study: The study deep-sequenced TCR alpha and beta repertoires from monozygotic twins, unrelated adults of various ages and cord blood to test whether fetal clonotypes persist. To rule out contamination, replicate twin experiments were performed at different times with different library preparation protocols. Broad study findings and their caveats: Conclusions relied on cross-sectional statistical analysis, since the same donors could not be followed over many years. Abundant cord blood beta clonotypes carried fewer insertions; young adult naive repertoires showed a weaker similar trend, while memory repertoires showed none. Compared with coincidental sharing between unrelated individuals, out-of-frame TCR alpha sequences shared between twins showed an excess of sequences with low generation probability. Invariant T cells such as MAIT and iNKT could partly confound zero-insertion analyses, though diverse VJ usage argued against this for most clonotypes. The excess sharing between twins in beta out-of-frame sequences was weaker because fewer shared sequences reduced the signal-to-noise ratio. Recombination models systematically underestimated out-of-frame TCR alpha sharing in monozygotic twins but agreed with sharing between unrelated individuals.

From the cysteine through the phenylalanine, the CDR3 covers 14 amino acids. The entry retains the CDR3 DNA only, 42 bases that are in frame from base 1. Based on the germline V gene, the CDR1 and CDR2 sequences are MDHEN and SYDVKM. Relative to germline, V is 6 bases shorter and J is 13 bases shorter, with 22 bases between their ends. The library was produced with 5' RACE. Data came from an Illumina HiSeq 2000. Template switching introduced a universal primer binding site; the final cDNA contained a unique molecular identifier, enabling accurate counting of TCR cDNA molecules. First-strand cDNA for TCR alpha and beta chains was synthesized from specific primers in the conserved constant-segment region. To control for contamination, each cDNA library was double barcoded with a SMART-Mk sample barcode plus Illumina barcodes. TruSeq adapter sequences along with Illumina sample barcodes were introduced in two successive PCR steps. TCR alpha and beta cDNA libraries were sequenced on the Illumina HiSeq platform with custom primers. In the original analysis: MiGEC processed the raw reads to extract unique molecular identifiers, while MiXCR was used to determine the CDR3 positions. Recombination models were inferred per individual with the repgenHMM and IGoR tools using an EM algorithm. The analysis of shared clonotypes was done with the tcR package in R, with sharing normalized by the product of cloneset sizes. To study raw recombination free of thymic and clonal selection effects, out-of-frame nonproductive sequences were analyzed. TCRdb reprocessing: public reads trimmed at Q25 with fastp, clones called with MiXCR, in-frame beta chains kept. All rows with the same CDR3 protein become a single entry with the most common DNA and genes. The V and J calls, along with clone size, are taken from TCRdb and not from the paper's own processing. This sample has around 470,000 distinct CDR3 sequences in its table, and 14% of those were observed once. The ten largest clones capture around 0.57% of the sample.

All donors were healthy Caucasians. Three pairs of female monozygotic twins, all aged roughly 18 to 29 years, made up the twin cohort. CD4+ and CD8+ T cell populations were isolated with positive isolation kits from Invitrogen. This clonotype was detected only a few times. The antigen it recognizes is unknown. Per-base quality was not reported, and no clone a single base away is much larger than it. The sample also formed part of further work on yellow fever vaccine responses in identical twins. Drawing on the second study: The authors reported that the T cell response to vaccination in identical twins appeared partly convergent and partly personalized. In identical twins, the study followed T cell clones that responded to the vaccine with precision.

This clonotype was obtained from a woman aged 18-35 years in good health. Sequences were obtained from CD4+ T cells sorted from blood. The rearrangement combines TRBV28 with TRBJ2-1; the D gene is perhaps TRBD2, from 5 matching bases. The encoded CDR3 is CASRNRVGNSPQFF. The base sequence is TGTGCCAGCAGAAACCGCGTCGGGAACTCCCCTCAGTTCTTC.